This T cell receptor beta chain was captured by sequencing in a study of CD8 T cells in Susac syndrome (dated by TCRdb to 2018 to 2020). Study-level background: Whether CD8+ T cell activation and differentiation in Susac syndrome was antigen driven was tested using repertoire sequencing. The study compared CD8+ T cell repertoire clonality among 12 healthy donors, 14 Susac syndrome patients and roughly 15 multiple sclerosis patients. Summary of the overall study and its limitations: The TCR sequencing and HLA analysis was acknowledged to have included a relatively small number of individuals.

Looking up the germline V gene (reference sequence) yields CDR1 DFQATT and CDR2 SNEGSKA. Between the V and J ends, shortened by 2 bases and 4 bases respectively, the junction contains 9 bases. The CDR3 has 12 amino acids, counting the end cysteine and phenylalanine. The retained sequence is limited to the CDR3, 36 bases, with the frame set at the first base. Comments on this clonotype: There is no known antigen for this receptor. The record has no base qualities; no much larger clone is one base away.

High-throughput TCR beta sequencing profiled peripheral blood CD8+ and CD4+ T cells from healthy donors, Susac syndrome patients and multiple sclerosis patients. The multiple sclerosis controls were treatment-naive patients who had stable or active relapsing-remitting disease and met the revised McDonald criteria. Bulk CD8+ and CD4+ T cells were purified by magnetic negative isolation, whereas CD8+ TEMRA cells were enriched by FACS. Blood was drawn into EDTA tubes, processed within 24 hours, and PBMCs were isolated by density gradient centrifugation. PBMCs destined for TCR sequencing were cryopreserved in liquid nitrogen and later thawed in a 37 °C water bath. A purity of at least 90% was achieved for sorted or isolated CD4+, CD8+ and CD8+ TEMRA cells. RNA was extracted using the RNeasy kit, and roughly 0.5 to 1 ug of the RNA was reverse transcribed with random hexamers. The immunoSEQ multiplex PCR assay, which covers 54 Vbeta and 13 Jbeta segments, was used to amplify TCR beta CDR3 regions. Bias from PCR amplification was corrected by using a synthetic template baseline for primer optimization and for computational correction. The authors processed their data as follows. Reads were assigned to V, D and J genes according to IMGT and analyzed in immunoSEQ Analyzer, with only productive sequences retained. To calculate clonality, Shannon entropy was normalized by log2 of the number of productive unique sequences and then subtracted from one. For each patient and control, public and private clones were evaluated among the 100 most prevalent clones. A clone was defined as Susac-specific if it was absent from the healthy and MS cohorts, from 1052 published viral clones and from other ImmuneACCESS disease sequences. TCRdb trimmed the raw reads at Q25, called clones with MiXCR and kept productive beta chains. Duplicate CDR3 protein sequences are folded into a single record with the most common DNA and genes. The V and J calls reflect TCRdb's pipeline rather than the authors' work. This sample comprises 150,000 to 190,000 distinct CDR3 sequences, about 94% of them detected only once. The ten largest clones capture 0.2% to 0.25% of the sample.

The rearranged segments are TRBV20-1 and TRBJ2-7; TRBD2 could be the D gene, as 5 bases match. The receptor was derived from a human donor with multiple sclerosis. The sequencing sample was made of CD8+ T cells from PBMCs. The DNA sequence is as follows: TGCAGTGCTAGACTGCCGGGGTACGAGCAGTACTTC. Its product reads: CSARLPGYEQYF.